This T cell receptor (beta chain) appears in the sequencing data of a study of OX40 agonist ivuxolimab in advanced cancers. Broader study findings: The CD4+ and CD8+ T cells in the blood had expanded clonally by week 6 at 0.1 to 3.0 mg/kg.

The CDR3 length is 14 residues. Germline-derived CDR1 and CDR2 are MNHNY and SVGAGI (reference sequence). V lost 6 bases to trimming and J lost 4 bases, with 13 bases between them. A word on this clone: Antigen unknown.

Generated by immunoSEQ multiplex PCR, the TCRdb table keeps only in-frame clones and is missing some. The sample consists of about 66,000 clones, around 81% of them appearing once. Autoimmune disease history or systemic immunosuppression led to patients being barred. This chain connects TRBV6-6 to TRBJ2-1, with D uncertain. The TCR comes from an adult with an advanced solid tumor such as melanoma, head and neck, liver or kidney cancer. The material was CD4+ or CD8+ T cells sorted from blood, obtained in a trial of the OX40 agonist ivuxolimab. This chain's CDR3 is CASSPNSGYNEQFF. For the CDR3, the DNA is TGTGCCAGCAGCCCCAACTCGGGTTACAATGAGCAGTTCTTC.